The rows below give T cell receptor beta chains drawn from one sample of a study of T cell responses to AZD1222 COVID-19 vaccine. This table comes from immunoSEQ multiplex PCR, and its TCRdb copy is limited to in-frame clones, with some not included. The sample includes approximately 190,000 clones, roughly 91% seen only once; the top ten take 0.99%. The material was peripheral blood, obtained on day 0 of AZD1222 vaccination. These receptors all stem from an adult in good health. Both conserved end residues are part of each CDR3.

V: TRBV5-1; J: TRBJ1-1; CDR3: CASKSAVNTEAFF
V: TRBV4-1; J: TRBJ1-1; CDR3: CASSALGIGRNTEAFF
V: TRBV18; J: TRBJ2-1; CDR3: CASSPRLEDEQFF
V: TRBV19; J: TRBJ2-7; CDR3: CASSLTDSYEQYF
V: TRBV24-1; J: TRBJ2-1; CDR3: CATSDRTTGNEQFF
V: TRBV27; J: TRBJ1-5; CDR3: CASSSYPRGGQPQHF
V: TRBV28; J: TRBJ2-7; CDR3: CATYPGQGEQYF
V: TRBV28; J: TRBJ1-3; CDR3: CASRHRNTQYSGNTIYF
V: TRBV19; J: TRBJ2-3; CDR3: CASSPLAMQADTQYF
V: TRBV9; J: TRBJ2-7; CDR3: CASSVVGALSEQYF
V: TRBV5-1; J: TRBJ1-1; CDR3: CASSLDVGLNTEAFF
V: TRBV28; J: TRBJ1-6; CDR3: CASSGWGETSYNSPLHF
V: TRBV9; J: TRBJ2-7; CDR3: CASSPAPWYEQYF
V: TRBV19; J: TRBJ2-7; CDR3: CASSLRDRVSYEQYF